Listed below are T cell receptor beta chains from one sample, sequenced in a study of T-cell reconstitution after alpha-beta-depleted transplantation in children. TCRdb reprocessed the PCR reads with MiXCR, giving one entry per CDR3 protein. Among about 500,000 distinct CDR3 sequences listed, approximately 10% were seen once. Sequencing used PBMCs, mostly from graft donor cells, obtained 180 days after TCRalphabeta/CD19-depleted stem cell transplant. The receptors stem from a female patient aged 2-9 years who had a stem cell transplant for aplastic anemia, so the T cells may come from the graft donor. The CDR3 runs from the conserved cysteine through the conserved F or W. Fields, in order: V gene, J gene, CDR3 protein.

V: TRBV7-8; J: TRBJ1-5; CDR3: CASSLGVIQPQHF
V: TRBV2; J: TRBJ1-2; CDR3: CASPEFYGPPANYGYTF
V: TRBV5-1; J: TRBJ2-1; CDR3: CASSRPGGDEQFF
V: TRBV7-2; J: TRBJ2-4; CDR3: CASSLAGPSRRAKNIQYF
V: TRBV11-1; J: TRBJ2-1; CDR3: CASSPRGGGYNEQFF
V: TRBV7-2; J: TRBJ2-3; CDR3: CASSPMGVGADTQYF
V: TRBV29-1; J: TRBJ1-4; CDR3: CSVEEAQSRKLFF
V: TRBV27; J: TRBJ1-1; CDR3: CASSYALLGEAFF
V: TRBV7-8; J: TRBJ1-2; CDR3: CASSPAPRGRLEGYTF
V: TRBV2; J: TRBJ2-3; CDR3: CASSESWDLYTDTQYF
V: TRBV15; J: TRBJ1-2; CDR3: CATSSFSRVANYGYTF
V: TRBV2; J: TRBJ1-5; CDR3: CASSGGPGRSNQPQHF